Each of the 13 T cell receptor beta chains below was sequenced from the same sample in a study of neoadjuvant nivolumab and ipilimumab in lung cancer. This table comes from immunoSEQ multiplex PCR, and its TCRdb copy is limited to in-frame clones, with some not included. The sample has 10,000 to 15,000 clones; approximately 95% are singletons. Sequencing used peripheral blood, obtained after neoadjuvant nivolumab, alone or with ipilimumab, at or shortly before surgery. The source of these receptors is an adult with non-small cell lung cancer.

The V and J genes are TRBV10-3 and TRBJ2-3, with D unclear. CDR3 length equals 15 residues. Deletions cut 2 bases from V and 0 bases from J, with 9 bases between. Germline V gene data show CDR1 as ENHRY and CDR2 as SYGVKD. In DNA form, the CDR3 reads TGTGCCATCAGTGAGGACTTGACTAGCACAGATACGCAGTATTTT. The encoded protein is CAISEDLTSTDTQYF.

The CDR3 DNA follows: TGTGCCAGCACAATTATGGGGGACAGCAATCAGCCCCAGCATTTT. Its translation: CASTIMGDSNQPQHF. The chain joins TRBV2 to TRBJ1-5; tentative D call: TRBD1 (5 bases). CDR1 and CDR2 (germline): SNHLY, FYNNEI. Trimming removed 7 bases at V and 1 base at J, with 14 bases between. This CDR3 is 15 amino acids long.

The V call is TRBV20-1, the J call TRBJ2-1; D remains unclear. The CDR3 sequence is 11 residues long. Germline values: CDR1 DFQATT, CDR2 SNEGSKA (reference sequence). Trimming stripped 3 bases from V and 8 bases from J, with 8 bases between. CDR3 protein: CSASGLDEQFF. The CDR3 DNA is TGCAGTGCTAGTGGGTTGGATGAGCAGTTCTTC.

The rearrangement joins TRBV11-3 to TRBJ2-7, with D possibly matching TRBD1 (5 bases). CDR3 length equals 12 residues. The V gene's germline CDR1 is SGHNT and CDR2 YENEEA. V lost 5 bases and J 4 bases, leaving 9 bases between the germline ends. CDR3 amino acids: CASSVDSYEQYF. The CDR3 region has the DNA TGTGCCAGCAGCGTTGACAGTTACGAGCAGTACTTC.

The V and J genes are TRBV5-1 and TRBJ2-5; the D gene could be TRBD1 or TRBD2 (5 bases each). The germline V gene encodes CDR1 SGHRS and CDR2 YFSETQ. V was trimmed by 2 bases and J by 2 bases, leaving 16 bases between them. CDR3 length equals 16 residues. In nucleotides, the CDR3 is TGCGCCAGCAGCTTTCAGGAACGGGGCCTACAAGAGACCCAGTACTTC. Encoded protein: CASSFQERGLQETQYF.

This clone is a singleton in its sample. V gene TRBV5-4 combines with J gene TRBJ2-3; tentative D call: TRBD2 (5 bases). From germline, CDR1 is SGHNT and CDR2 YYREEE (reference sequence). V was pared by 6 bases and J by 3 bases, with 14 bases between. The CDR3 contains 14 residues. CDR3 sequence reads: CASTPGIHTDTQYF. The CDR3 region has the DNA TGTGCCAGCACACCCGGGATCCATACAGATACGCAGTATTTT.

The chain combines TRBV2 with TRBJ2-7; 12 bases match TRBD2. The CDR3 has 19 residues. V was clipped by 2 bases and J by 3 bases; unmatched bases: 14. Germline V gene data show CDR1 as SNHLY and CDR2 as FYNNEI. DNA of the CDR3: TGTGCCAGCAGTGAACGGGAACTAGCGGGAGGAGGGGGCCTCTACGAGCAGTACTTC. Residues: CASSERELAGGGGLYEQYF.

V gene TRBV9 combines with J gene TRBJ2-2; the D call may be TRBD1 or TRBD2 (6 bases each). Trimming cost V 4 bases and J 3 bases, with 19 bases left between them. Germline assignment: CDR1 SGDLS and CDR2 YYNGEE. CDR3 length: 17 residues. The CDR3 region is CASSPTWGAFDTGELFF. As DNA, the CDR3 is TGTGCCAGCAGCCCAACTTGGGGGGCGTTCGACACCGGGGAGCTGTTTTTT.

The chain employs TRBV30 and TRBJ2-1; the D gene is possibly TRBD1 (5 bases). The CDR3 loop spans 13 amino acids. Germline V gene lookup returns CDR1 GTSNPN and CDR2 SVGIG (reference sequence). V lost 4 bases to trimming and J lost 2 bases, with 9 bases between them. CDR3 protein: CAWKTDTYNEQFF. The CDR3 region has the DNA TGTGCCTGGAAAACGGACACCTACAATGAGCAGTTCTTC.

CDR3 coding DNA: TGTGCCAGCAGCCAGGACAGGGGGGAAGTGGAGACCCAGTACTTC. It is translated as CASSQDRGEVETQYF. The rearrangement joins TRBV11-2 to TRBJ2-5; 10 bases match TRBD1. Germline lookup yields CDR1 SGHAT and CDR2 FQNNGV. J gave up 5 bases and V 5 bases, and 8 bases lay outside the gene matches. The CDR3 extends over 15 amino acids.

The chain employs TRBV7-2 and TRBJ2-7; the D gene could be TRBD1 or TRBD2 (5 bases each). Trimming took 3 bases from V and 0 from J, leaving 12 bases between them. Germline assignment: CDR1 SGHTA and CDR2 FQGNSA. The CDR3 loop spans 15 amino acids. CDR3 nucleotides: TGTGCCAGCAGCTTCCGGGACGCAAGCTCCTACGAGCAGTACTTC. This sequence encodes CASSFRDASSYEQYF.

The genes are TRBV7-9 and TRBJ2-7; D not resolved. Per the germline V gene, CDR1 is SEHNR and CDR2 is FQNEAQ (reference sequence). V was cut by 4 bases and J by 0 bases, with 4 bases left in between. The CDR3 runs to 12 residues. This CDR3 reads CASSSLSYEQYF. CDR3 DNA sequence: TGTGCCAGCAGCTCCCTCTCCTACGAGCAGTACTTC.

This rearrangement joins TRBV6-1 to TRBJ1-2, with unresolved D. CDR3 length: 13 residues. Germline values: CDR1 MNHNS, CDR2 SASEGT. V was cut by 1 base and J by 7 bases, with 10 bases left in between. Written as DNA, the CDR3 is TGTGCCAGCAGTGAAGGGCAAGGCCGTGGCTACACCTTC. This gives the protein CASSEGQGRGYTF.